This T cell receptor (beta chain) was retrieved from a study of cytomegalovirus exposure and HLA in healthy donors (dated by TCRdb to about 2017). With regard to the full study: In an earlier analysis of 587 of the donors, around 290 Gb of sequence data and 117 million unique TCR beta sequences from 150 million to 200 million T cells were reported. Approximately 310 gigabases of sequencing data and around 87 million unique TCR sequences were included in an early release covering 550 to 650 HLA-typed donors. Of the 350 to 450 genotyped donors, approximately 83% fell in the genetic ancestry cluster associated with self-reported Caucasian donors. The study aimed to test whether cataloging public T cell receptors could reveal signatures of past pathogen exposure. The T cell repertoires of some 670 subjects were profiled by immunosequencing and related to cytomegalovirus serostatus. Along with the roughly 700-subject first cohort, a separate validation cohort of some 130 different subjects was used. The study combined high-throughput TCR immunosequencing, statistical association of individual TCRs with disease status, and machine learning to predict cytomegalovirus infection status. To study patterns of TCR occurrence, a later analysis re-analyzed previously published TCR beta repertoires from several hundred donors and added high-resolution HLA genotyping. Rather than drawing on any new phenotypic data, the later analysis identified candidate immune exposures from TCR beta sequences and the way those sequences occurred across donors. An earlier analysis of roughly 580 of the donors used high-throughput TCR beta sequencing to judge whether each TCR beta V gene segment behaved as functional or pseudogenic. Donor age, sex, ethnicity and CMV serostatus were collected together with the repertoire data. Genome-wide SNP genotypes for about three fifths of the 666 donors were used in a later genetic analysis, which treated that subset as a discovery cohort. All discovery cohort repertoires had been generated on a single sequencing platform. HLA typing covered class I and class II loci at four-digit resolution. Typing coverage varied by locus: roughly 629-640 donors for A, B, C, DRB1 and DQB1; more than 500 for DQA1; 606 for DPA1; fewer than 480 for DPB1. Roughly 5 DR-DQ haplotypes were handled as single units for association and clustering because linkage in the cohort was strong. Among about 390 genotyped donors of the cohort, an average of approximately 240,000 unique TCR beta nucleotide sequences were sequenced per donor, 15% to 20% of them non-productive.

For CDR1 and CDR2, the germline V gene (reference sequence) lists MNHEY and SMNVEV. Germline trimming: 3 bases from V, 4 bases from J; junction bases outside gene matches: 10. The CDR3 starts with the cysteine, ends with the phenylalanine, and has 16 residues. This entry keeps only the CDR3 DNA: 48 bases, framed from base 1. Overall study outcomes, separate from this receptor: The cohort was sequenced for TCR beta chains only, and without alpha or paired-chain data the features that could be detected were limited. An earlier analysis of approximately 500 of the donors showed that most TCR beta V segments appeared in productive rearrangements either about 87% or about 30% of the time, which broadly matched IMGT annotations. Because counts were too low, roughly 16 rarely observed V segments, including chromosome 9 orphons, were excluded from the earlier analysis of fewer than 650 of the donors. Specific HLA alleles were associated with over 15,000 TCR beta sequences at a false discovery rate of 0.05 in a later analysis. According to a later analysis, most CMV-associated TCR beta chains appeared to be HLA-restricted, and the HLA associations seemed to be driven largely by CMV exposure. In a later analysis, HLA-associated TCR beta chains showed more clonal expansion and lower generation probabilities than non-associated chains that were equally common. Because HLA typing was missing for some donors at each locus, association tests included only the typed subset. According to a later genetic analysis, donors in an Asian-associated ancestry cluster had fewer N-insertions in productive TCRs than the approximately 670-donor mean. When HLA alleles, especially DR and DQ, strongly co-occurred, TCR associations were difficult to assign to individual alleles. A few of the identified cytomegalovirus-associated TCR beta chains were confirmed in vitro to be specific for cytomegalovirus antigens. A later genetic analysis associated a missense DCLRE1C variant with V-gene and J-gene trimming of TCR beta chains, and an independent cohort replicated the association. The study gave a list of about 160 TCR beta chains associated with cytomegalovirus. A cluster of highly shared sequence variants was judged likely to represent a technical artifact of the sequencing pipeline. It was suggested by the authors that the approach could potentially be generalized to other disease states and immunological phenotypes. Because the 87-base-pair reads could not distinguish some IMGT-functional V segments, including TRBV6-2 and TRBV6-3, those segments were excluded. According to a later analysis, TCR association rates differed among HLA loci, with DRB1 alleles showing the most associated TCRs and HLA-C alleles showing the fewest. Several of the top co-occurrence clusters appeared to be linked to parvovirus B19, influenza, CMV and Epstein-Barr virus, according to a later analysis. Linkage disequilibrium might explain the correlated functional status among segregating V segments, but an unknown experimental factor could not be excluded. The presence/absence analyses assumed that sequencing depth was roughly uniform across donors, and that assumption may not be true. In both the original and validation cohorts, the classifier was reported to diagnose cytomegalovirus status with high specificity and sensitivity. Across donors, most TCR sequences were observed very rarely, whereas some public TCRs were present in many individuals. A further reported finding was that TCR beta sequences accurately predicted the HLA-A and HLA-B alleles for most subjects in the first cohort. For the cohort, immune exposure information was limited to CMV serostatus.

In this sample, this clone turned up a few times. Its antigen is not yet known. No much larger clonotype is one base removed from it; base qualities were not supplied. Libraries were made using the immunoSEQ multiplex PCR assay. The multiplex PCR relied on a mix of 60 forward primers for TCR Vbeta segments and 13 reverse primers for TCR Jbeta segments. The CDR3 region of rearranged TCR beta genes was amplified from genomic DNA with a multiplex PCR assay. The amplified TCR beta libraries were sequenced on the Illumina HiSeq System as 87-base-pair reads. The source study handled its data this way. Across the 670 or so repertoires, a later analysis counted 60 million to 90 million unique TCR beta chains, approximately 12 million of which were shared by at least two donors. To remove PCR and sequencing errors, raw reads were error-corrected and collapsed into unique sequences using a nearest-neighbor algorithm that merged closely related sequences. Alignment of CDR3 sequences to IMGT reference sequences was used to assign V, D and J gene segments. For a sequence to be retained, a match of at least six nucleotides was required to both a V gene segment and a J gene segment. Rearrangements were classified as productive when the CDR3 lacked stop codons and remained in frame with V and J, and all other rearrangements were classified as non-productive. Following IMGT convention, CDR3 was defined as the stretch from the second conserved V-encoded cysteine to the conserved J-encoded phenylalanine. The earlier analysis of fewer than 750 of the donors excluded sequences that lacked an unambiguous match to a single V gene segment. An earlier analysis of 500 to 700 of the donors classified V segments as functional when productive rearrangements were above 56.7% and as segregating when the standard deviation between donors was above 5%. A statistical classification framework was developed to diagnose cytomegalovirus status using the catalog of TCR beta chain sequences. In a later analysis, V and J genes were assigned by comparing TCR nucleotide sequences against IMGT/GENE-DB human TR gene sequences. A later analysis assigned CDR3 sequences and most-parsimonious VDJ recombination scenarios with the TCRdist pipeline. A later analysis defined each TCR beta chain by its CDR3 amino acid sequence plus V-gene family, and excluded reads lacking a unique V-gene family. A later analysis removed 500 to 650 highly shared, low-generation-probability nucleotide sequences to deal with suspected cross-contamination and a sequencing artifact. In a later analysis, a clonal expansion index was calculated for each public chain from normalized within-repertoire ranks of inferred template counts. A later analysis computed generation probabilities with a VDJ recombination model fitted to out-of-frame rearrangements, and checked the results against IGoR. A later analysis scored TCR-TCR, TCR-HLA and TCR-CMV co-occurrence with hypergeometric tests, applying a repertoire-size bias correction to TCR pairs. A later analysis estimated false discovery rates by permuting HLA or CMV assignments 20 times. In a later analysis, co-occurring TCRs were grouped using DBSCAN, and TCRdist sequence similarity was added for clustering within HLA-allele-positive subsets. Repertoires with fewer than 30,000 or more than 120,000 public chains, plus five repertoires with anomalous nucleotide sharing, were excluded from co-occurrence clustering. Entries here come from immuneACCESS through TCRdb and include only in-frame sequences with V and J called. Some clones fail to appear in such tables; in the studies checked, an unresolved V gene covers under half of the shortfall, and the cause of the remainder is unknown. V and J calls and clone size are given by that table; D and trimming were obtained from the DNA. The sample contains over 120,000 clones, more than 8% of them found a single time. The ten most abundant clones make up 1.8% of the sample.

In total, about 650 healthy bone marrow donors made up the cohort. At the time of sampling, all cohort members were nominally healthy, though unrecorded immune exposures were likely present. The donor tested CMV seronegative and was one of the 352 seronegative cohort members. Each donor provided a peripheral blood sample, and peripheral blood mononuclear cells were used for TCR beta sequencing. Genomic DNA was extracted from the blood cell samples with the Qiagen DNeasy Blood Extraction Kit. Specimen: PBMCs. This chain is built from TRBV27 and TRBJ1-1, and TRBD1 matches 8 of the central bases. This clonotype originated in a man aged 50-59 years in good health and CMV-seronegative. The CDR3: CASSFGGQDALTEAFF. The DNA sequence is given as TGTGCCAGCAGTTTCGGGGGACAGGACGCACTCACTGAAGCTTTCTTT.